This TCR beta chain was identified in a study of identifying expanded T cells in peripheral blood. Clones were sequenced by immunoSEQ multiplex PCR, and TCRdb holds only the in-frame ones, with some missing. The sample has fewer than 110,000 clones, approximately 88% seen once. Trimming stripped 1 base from V and 8 bases from J, with 14 bases between. Germline-derived CDR1 and CDR2 are SGHTA and FQGNSA. The CDR3 extends over 14 amino acids. The origin of this receptor is a person aged 18 to 75 in good health. The genes are TRBV7-2 and TRBJ1-2; D is possibly TRBD1 (5 bases). The specimen sequenced was blood. CDR3 residues: CASSLGPGNLGYTF. For the CDR3, the DNA is TGTGCCAGCAGCTTAGGTCCAGGGAATTTGGGCTACACCTTC.